The source of this T cell receptor beta chain is a study of blood T cell repertoires in COVID-19. Generated by immunoSEQ multiplex PCR, the TCRdb table keeps only in-frame clones and is missing some. The sample shows about 130,000 clones, around 80% of them seen only once. Trimming took 7 bases from V and 3 from J, leaving 10 bases between them. CDR3 length: 12 amino acids. CDR1 and CDR2 (germline): SGDLS, YYNGEE. The receptor comes from a man in his 70s with acute or convalescent COVID-19. Specimen: peripheral blood. The chain combines TRBV9 with TRBJ2-5; a possible D gene is TRBD2 (7 bases). CDR3 bases: TGTGCCAGCGGGGGGGGCAAAGAGACCCAGTACTTC. Protein sequence: CASGGGKETQYF.